Each of the 20 T cell receptor beta chains below was sequenced from the same sample in a study of Ad26.COV2.S vaccination and SARS-CoV-2 variants (dated by TCRdb to the early 2020s). Taken with the paper, the label for treatment or condition translates to: around 19 received Ad26.COV2.S at low or high dose, single or two shots; 5 received placebo; per-sample allocation not given. Repertoires of vaccine and placebo recipients were sequenced from samples collected on day 63 after the first injection. Library preparation used the immunoSEQ multiplex PCR assay. TCRdb carries this immuneACCESS record with in-frame sequences only. Its versions omit some clonotypes, under half of them owing to an unresolved V gene in the studies checked, with the rest unexplained. The sample has about 370,000 clones on record, approximately 91% of them singletons. Approximately 3.7% of the sample goes to the ten largest clones.

This sample comprised peripheral blood, obtained in a trial of Ad26.COV2.S vaccine versus placebo. These receptors were taken from a person aged 18-65 years who received the Ad26.COV2.S COVID-19 vaccine or a placebo.

V is TRBV5-1 and J is TRBJ1-2; D is perhaps TRBD1 (5 bases). The V gene's germline CDR1 is SGHRS and CDR2 YFSETQ. V was trimmed by 2 bases and J by 2 bases, leaving 10 bases between them. The CDR3 loop spans 14 amino acids. The CDR3 DNA sequence: TGCGCCAGCAGCTTAATGACAGAGAACTATGGCTACACCTTC. This translates into CASSLMTENYGYTF. Variable domain in full (rest from reference TRBV5-1 and TRBJ1-2): KAGVTQTPRYLIKTRGQQVTLSCSPISGHRSVSWYQQTPGQGLQFLFEYFSETQRNKGNFPGRFSGRQFSNSRSEMNVSTLELGDSALYLCASSLMTENYGYTFGSGTRLTVV.

The chain combines TRBV19 with TRBJ1-1; possible D gene TRBD1, 6 bases. The CDR3 is 14 amino acids. Trimming stripped 1 base from V and 6 bases from J, with 12 bases between. Germline V gene data show CDR1 as LNHDA and CDR2 as SQIVND (reference sequence). The CDR3 region has the DNA TGTGCCAGTAGTATAGCCAGGGGCCCAGCTGAAGCTTTCTTT. Encoded protein: CASSIARGPAEAFF. The full variable domain, completed using reference TRBV19 and TRBJ1-1, is DGGITQSPKYLFRKEGQNVTLSCEQNLNHDAMYWYRQDPGQGLRLIYYSQIVNDFQKGDIAEGYSVSREKKESFPLTVTSAQKNPTAFYLCASSIARGPAEAFFGQGTRLTVV.

This clone was observed a handful of times. This chain uses TRBV6-5 with TRBJ2-7, with 9 bases identical to TRBD2. The V segment lost 6 bases and the J segment 4 bases; nucleotides outside the gene matches: 10. Germline-derived CDR1 and CDR2 are MNHEY and SVGAGI. This CDR3 spans 15 amino acids. The chain's CDR3 is CASSPVSGGLYEQYF. CDR3 DNA: TGTGCCAGCAGCCCAGTTAGCGGGGGCCTATACGAGCAGTACTTC.

This clone appeared once. The chain is built from TRBV2 and TRBJ2-7; possible D gene TRBD1, 6 bases. Germline V CDR1 and CDR2: SNHLY, FYNNEI. The V and J ends lost 5 bases and 5 bases respectively, with 16 bases between them. This CDR3 region has 14 residues. The CDR3 here is CASSTYRVGNEQYF. CDR3 nucleotides: TGTGCCAGCAGTACCTACAGGGTGGGGAACGAGCAGTACTTC.

The chain employs TRBV3-1 (or the pseudogene TRBV3-2) and TRBJ1-2; maybe TRBD1 (6 bases). This CDR3 has 16 amino acids. Trimming pared 4 bases from V and 7 bases from J, leaving 22 bases between. Per germline, CDR1 LGHDT and CDR2 YNNKEL (reference sequence). CDR3 coding DNA: TGTGCCAGCAGCCCCGTAGGGCAGGGGCCCCTTACTGGCTACACCTTC. Protein sequence: CASSPVGQGPLTGYTF.

The V and J genes are TRBV6-5 and TRBJ1-2, with 7 bases identical to TRBD1. The CDR3 extends over 14 amino acids. Germline V lookup: CDR1 MNHEY, CDR2 SVGAGI. With 6 bases clipped from V and 4 bases from J, the junction kept 8 bases outside the gene matches. CDR3 coding DNA: TGTGCCAGCAGAAGGGACAGTTATTTCTATGGCTACACCTTC. Protein sequence: CASRRDSYFYGYTF.

The J gene is TRBJ2-7, the V gene TRBV13; 8 nucleotides align to TRBD2. Germline assignment: CDR1 PRHDT and CDR2 FYEKMQ (reference sequence). The trim removed 5 bases at V and 5 bases at J, leaving 8 bases unmatched. The CDR3 consists of 14 residues. CDR3 residues: CASSGRGGPNEQYF. CDR3 bases: TGTGCCAGCAGCGGCCGGGGGGGCCCCAACGAGCAGTACTTC.

V gene TRBV19 combines with J gene TRBJ2-7, with 11 bases lining up with TRBD2. V dropped 4 bases and J dropped 0; count of bases not matched to a gene: 11. The CDR3 covers 18 residues. Germline V gene data show CDR1 as LNHDA and CDR2 as SQIVND (reference sequence). CDR3 sequence: CASSNSASGGRSSYEQYF. In nucleotides, the CDR3 is TGTGCCAGTAGTAATTCGGCTAGCGGGGGGCGGAGCTCCTACGAGCAGTACTTC.

This clone was seen only once. The chain links TRBV30 to TRBJ1-6, with D perhaps matching TRBD1 (6 bases). Germline V gene data show CDR1 as GTSNPN and CDR2 as SVGIG (reference sequence). The germline V and J ends were trimmed by 0 bases and 0 bases, with 12 bases remaining between them. This CDR3 contains 17 residues. CDR3 in amino acids: CAWSVPGASSYNSPLHF. CDR3 nucleotides: TGTGCCTGGAGTGTACCGGGGGCGAGCTCCTATAATTCACCCCTCCACTTT. Complete variable domain (other parts from reference TRBV30 and TRBJ1-6): SQTIHQWPATLVQPVGSPLSLECTVEGTSNPNLYWYRQAAGRGLQLLFYSVGIGQISSEVPQNLSASRPQDRQFILSSKKLLLSDSGFYLCAWSVPGASSYNSPLHFGNGTRLTVT.

The CDR3 nucleotides read TGCGCCAGCAGCCAAGGAACAGCAAGCACTGAAGCTTTCTTT. The encoded protein is CASSQGTASTEAFF. This chain joins TRBV4-3 and TRBJ1-1, with D hard to call. V lost 1 base and J 4 bases, leaving 10 bases between the germline ends. This CDR3 region has 14 residues. Per germline, CDR1 LGHNA and CDR2 YSLEER.

The chain links TRBV7-8 to TRBJ1-6; the D gene is possibly TRBD1 (5 bases). V lost 2 bases to trimming and J lost 2 bases, with 10 bases between them. CDR1 is SGHVS and CDR2 is FQNEAQ in the germline V gene. The CDR3 is 16 amino acids. CDR3 nucleotide sequence: TGTGCCAGCAGCTTACCCAGGGTGACCTATAATTCACCCCTCCACTTT. Encoded protein: CASSLPRVTYNSPLHF.

This chain's CDR3 is CASSSSGFSYEQYF. The CDR3 nucleotides are TGTGCCAGCAGTTCATCAGGGTTTTCCTACGAGCAGTACTTC. This chain connects TRBV7-8 to TRBJ2-7, with a weak D call TRBD1 (5 bases). The CDR3 is made up of 14 amino acids. Germline CDR1 reads SGHVS; CDR2 reads FQNEAQ. Between the trimmed V and J ends, which lost 6 bases and 1 base, there was a span of 13 bases.

V gene TRBV19 combines with J gene TRBJ1-4; D gene ambiguous. The length of the CDR3 is 16 residues. V was trimmed by 6 bases and J by 0 bases, leaving 14 bases between them. Germline CDR1 LNHDA, CDR2 SQIVND (reference sequence). The CDR3 nucleotides are TGTGCCAGTAGGAACCCGGGCCTCGCAACTAATGAAAAACTGTTTTTT. This gives the protein CASRNPGLATNEKLFF. The whole variable domain, remainder taken from reference TRBV19 and TRBJ1-4, is DGGITQSPKYLFRKEGQNVTLSCEQNLNHDAMYWYRQDPGQGLRLIYYSQIVNDFQKGDIAEGYSVSREKKESFPLTVTSAQKNPTAFYLCASRNPGLATNEKLFFGSGTQLSVL.

This clone showed up just once. V usage is TRBV7-9 and J usage is TRBJ2-3, with 9 nucleotides matching TRBD2. The CDR3 contains 18 residues. V dropped 5 bases and J dropped 8; count of bases not matched to a gene: 20. Germline CDR1 reads SEHNR; CDR2 reads FQNEAQ (reference sequence). CDR3 in amino acids: CASSPRELAGWVKATQYF. The DNA of the CDR3 is TGTGCCAGCAGCCCCCGCGAGCTAGCGGGGTGGGTGAAGGCTACGCAGTATTTT.

This clone was observed a single time. The CDR3 DNA is TGTGCCAGCAGCTTAGGGATGCCGGAGACCCAGTACTTC. Translation: CASSLGMPETQYF. The V call is TRBV11-3, the J call TRBJ2-5; D gene uncertain. The CDR3 is made up of 13 amino acids. The germline V gene has CDR1 SGHNT and CDR2 YENEEA. V lost 1 base and J lost 5, with 8 bases in between.

This clone was counted only a few times. V usage is TRBV7-2 and J usage is TRBJ1-3; the match to TRBD1 covers 8 bases. Losses at the gene ends were 0 bases for V and 3 bases for J; bases not matched to a gene: 7. Looked up from germline, CDR1 is SGHTA and CDR2 is FQGNSA. This CDR3 has 17 amino acids. This CDR3 is CASSLAIGTGYGNTIYF. Here the CDR3 DNA reads TGTGCCAGCAGCTTAGCTATCGGGACAGGTTATGGAAACACCATATATTTT.

This rearrangement joins TRBV4-1 to TRBJ2-3; D is unclear. The length of the CDR3 is 14 residues. Per germline, CDR1 MGHRA and CDR2 YSYEKL. V was trimmed by 2 bases and J by 1 base, leaving 7 bases between them. CDR3 in amino acids: CASSQLEGTDTQYF. Here the CDR3 DNA reads TGCGCCAGCAGCCAACTAGAGGGCACAGATACGCAGTATTTT.

The chain employs TRBV5-1 and TRBJ2-2; 8 bases align to TRBD1. This CDR3 is built from 12 residues. V shed 0 bases and J 12 bases; nucleotides not matched to a gene: 1. The germline gives CDR1 SGHRS, CDR2 YFSETQ. Written as DNA, the CDR3 is TGCGCCAGCAGCTTGGGACAGGGGAAGCTGTTTTTT. Translated, it gives CASSLGQGKLFF.

This clone came up many times. V gene TRBV2 combines with J gene TRBJ2-1; D call uncertain. This CDR3 region has 13 residues. Germline V gene sequence: CDR1 SNHLY, CDR2 FYNNEI. V lost 3 bases and J 5 bases, leaving 8 bases between the germline ends. The CDR3 coding sequence is TGTGCCAGCAGTGAGTCGCTTGACAATGAGCAGTTCTTC. The encoded protein is CASSESLDNEQFF.

This chain joins TRBV20-1 and TRBJ2-3, with D possibly being TRBD1 (5 bases). The germline gives CDR1 DFQATT, CDR2 SNEGSKA (reference sequence). Trimming cost V 7 bases and J 5 bases, with 10 bases left between them. The CDR3 is made up of 11 amino acids. The CDR3 sequence is CSVGVRDTQYF. DNA of the CDR3: TGCAGTGTAGGGGTACGAGATACGCAGTATTTT.